The 9 T cell receptor beta chains listed next were all sequenced from one sample in a study of T cell changes during pregnancy in multiple sclerosis. Some clones are missing from TCRdb's copy, which holds only in-frame ones; the method was immunoSEQ multiplex PCR. The sample has around 85,000 clones; about 91% are singletons. The sequences come from PBMCs, collected in the first trimester of pregnancy. The receptors were gathered from a female donor in good health, serving as a control in a pregnancy study. Some clones in this sample may be carry-over from other donors' samples.

In its sample, this clone was seen once. The chain links TRBV6-1 to TRBJ2-2, with D maybe TRBD1 (5 bases). Trimming left V 8 bases short and J 5 bases short, with 12 bases between. Germline CDR1 and CDR2: MNHNS and SASEGT. The CDR3 is made up of 13 amino acids. The CDR3 region is CASVAGITGELFF. Here the CDR3 DNA reads TGTGCCAGCGTTGCAGGGATAACCGGGGAGCTGTTTTTT.

The gene calls are TRBV7-2 and TRBJ1-6; D ambiguous. Germline loops: CDR1 SGHTA, CDR2 FQGNSA. The germline V and J ends were trimmed by 5 bases and 11 bases, with 10 bases remaining between them. The CDR3 runs to 12 residues. DNA for the CDR3: TGTGCCAGCAGCCCCGGTGTCCCACCCCTCCACTTT. Encoded protein: CASSPGVPPLHF.

In DNA form, the CDR3 reads TGTGCCAGCAGTATTCAGGGGTGGATCTATGGCTACACCTTC. Its protein product is CASSIQGWIYGYTF. This chain connects TRBV28 to TRBJ1-2; D perhaps matches TRBD1 (6 bases). Germline CDR1 and CDR2: MDHEN and SYDVKM. The V end was cut by 5 bases, the J end by 4 bases, with 14 bases between. The CDR3 runs 14 residues.

This clone was seen only once. The chain uses TRBV9 and TRBJ1-1, with unresolved D. V was pared by 3 bases and J by 0 bases, with 9 bases between. CDR3 length: 14 amino acids. Germline V gene sequence: CDR1 SGDLS, CDR2 YYNGEE. In DNA, the CDR3 is TGTGCCAGCAGCGGGCAGGTTTTGAACACTGAAGCTTTCTTT. It translates to CASSGQVLNTEAFF. Full variable domain (missing parts from reference TRBV9 and TRBJ1-1): DSGVTQTPKHLITATGQRVTLRCSPRSGDLSVYWYQQSLDQGLQFLIQYYNGEERAKGNILERFSAQQFPDLHSELNLSSLELGDSALYFCASSGQVLNTEAFFGQGTRLTVV.

The table lists this clone with a few counts. Other nucleotide sequences in the sample specify the same CDR3. This rearrangement joins TRBV28 to TRBJ1-1, with 11 bases matching TRBD1. The V gene end was trimmed by 6 bases and the J gene end by 3 bases; junction bases not matched to a gene: 0. Germline CDR1 is MDHEN and CDR2 is SYDVKM. The CDR3 spans 13 residues. The CDR3 spells CASRGQGDTEAFF. CDR3 bases: TGTGCCAGCAGGGGACAGGGGGACACTGAAGCTTTCTTT.

The genes are TRBV7-2 and TRBJ2-2, with 8 bases that match TRBD1. Trimming at V came to 5 bases and at J to 5 bases, leaving 7 bases not matched to a gene. This CDR3 is 15 amino acids long. Germline-derived CDR1 and CDR2 are SGHTA and FQGNSA. The CDR3 loop reads CASSPDRGGTGELFF. CDR3 DNA sequence: TGTGCCAGCAGCCCCGACAGGGGCGGAACCGGGGAGCTGTTTTTT.

The J gene is TRBJ2-7, the V gene TRBV10-2; D not resolved. This CDR3 comprises 13 residues. V was trimmed by 0 bases and J by 3 bases, leaving 6 bases between them. CDR1 and CDR2 (germline): WSHSY, SAAADI. The CDR3 DNA reads as TGCGCCAGCAGTGAGTCGGCCAACTACGAGCAGTACTTC. Translated, it gives CASSESANYEQYF.

This chain uses TRBV6-1 with TRBJ2-3, with TRBD2 matching over 7 bases. Germline V gene data show CDR1 as MNHNS and CDR2 as SASEGT. The CDR3 is made up of 15 amino acids. The V and J ends lost 4 bases and 2 bases, in that order; junction bases with no gene match: 6. Written as DNA, the CDR3 is TGTGCCAGCAGTGGGGGGGACTATTACACAGATACGCAGTATTTT. Protein: CASSGGDYYTDTQYF.

The chain joins TRBV5-4 to TRBJ2-1; D remains unclear. Per germline, CDR1 SGHNT and CDR2 YYREEE (reference sequence). The CDR3 loop spans 14 amino acids. V lost 1 base to trimming and J lost 4 bases, with 9 bases between them. CDR3 protein: CASSLSGPYNEQFF. CDR3 nucleotides: TGTGCCAGCAGCTTGAGTGGGCCTTACAATGAGCAGTTCTTC.